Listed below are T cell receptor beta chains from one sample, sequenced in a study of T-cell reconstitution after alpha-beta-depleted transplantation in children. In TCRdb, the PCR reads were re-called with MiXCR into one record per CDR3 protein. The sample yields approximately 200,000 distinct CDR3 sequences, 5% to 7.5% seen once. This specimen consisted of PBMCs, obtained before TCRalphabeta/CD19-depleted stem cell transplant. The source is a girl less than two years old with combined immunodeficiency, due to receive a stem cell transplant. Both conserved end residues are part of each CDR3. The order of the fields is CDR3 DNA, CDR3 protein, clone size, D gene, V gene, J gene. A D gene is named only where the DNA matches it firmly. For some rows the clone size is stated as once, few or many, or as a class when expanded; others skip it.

cdr3_nt: TGTGCCAGCAGCCCGATTTTAGCGGGAGAACCCTTCAATGAGCAGTTCTTC
cdr3_aa: CASSPILAGEPFNEQFF
clone_size: few
d_call: TRBD2
v_call: TRBV28
j_call: TRBJ2-1

cdr3_nt: TGTGCCAGCAGTTTGGGTAGTGTGGTCACAGATACGCAGTATTTT
cdr3_aa: CASSLGSVVTDTQYF
clone_size: many
d_call: NA
v_call: TRBV28
j_call: TRBJ2-3

cdr3_nt: TGTGCCAGCAGCCAGCGGGGGGGCTACTACGAGCAGTACTTC
cdr3_aa: CASSQRGGYYEQYF
clone_size: many
d_call: TRBD2
v_call: TRBV27
j_call: TRBJ2-7

cdr3_nt: TGTGCCAGCAGCCGGGAGATGGACAGGAAGGTCTATGGCTACACCTTC
cdr3_aa: CASSREMDRKVYGYTF
clone_size: many
d_call: TRBD1
v_call: TRBV4-2
j_call: TRBJ1-2

cdr3_nt: TGTGCCAGCAGTCCGGGGTTAATACAGATAAGAGGGCAGTTCTTC
cdr3_aa: CASSPGLIQIRGQFF
clone_size: many
d_call: NA
v_call: TRBV28
j_call: TRBJ2-1

cdr3_nt: TGTGCCAGCAGCTTATCGGGACTAGGGCAATACAATGAGCAGTTCTTC
cdr3_aa: CASSLSGLGQYNEQFF
clone_size: many
d_call: TRBD2
v_call: TRBV7-9
j_call: TRBJ2-1

cdr3_nt: TGCGCCAGCAGCCAAGATAGGTGGCTAGTCGGGAGCACAGATACGCAGTATTTT
cdr3_aa: CASSQDRWLVGSTDTQYF
clone_size: many
d_call: NA
v_call: TRBV4-3
j_call: TRBJ2-3

cdr3_nt: TGTGCCAGCGGGGGGGACAATGAGCAGTTCTTC
cdr3_aa: CASGGDNEQFF
clone_size: many
d_call: TRBD2
v_call: TRBV7-9
j_call: TRBJ2-1

cdr3_nt: TGCAGCGCGTGCCCCGGGGAGAGCTCCTACAATGAGCAGTTCTTC
cdr3_aa: CSACPGESSYNEQFF
clone_size: many
d_call: NA
v_call: TRBV29-1
j_call: TRBJ2-1

cdr3_nt: TGCGCCAGCAGCCTTGGGACAGGGGGCGTAAGCACTGAAGCTTTCTTT
cdr3_aa: CASSLGTGGVSTEAFF
clone_size: many
d_call: TRBD1
v_call: TRBV4-3
j_call: TRBJ1-1

cdr3_nt: TGTGCCAGCAGTTTAGGCCCTAGACCCCGAGCGGGGCAGGCCTACGAGCAGTACTTC
cdr3_aa: CASSLGPRPRAGQAYEQYF
clone_size: many
d_call: TRBD2
v_call: TRBV12-3/TRBV12-4
j_call: TRBJ2-7

cdr3_nt: TGTGCCAGCAGCCAAGTTGGCGCCAGGGGGTCCACCGGGGAGCTGTTTTTT
cdr3_aa: CASSQVGARGSTGELFF
clone_size: many
d_call: TRBD1
v_call: TRBV4-2
j_call: TRBJ2-2

cdr3_nt: TGCAGCGTTGAGGAGGAGGGGACCTACGAGCAGTACTTC
cdr3_aa: CSVEEEGTYEQYF
clone_size: many
d_call: NA
v_call: TRBV29-1
j_call: TRBJ2-7

cdr3_nt: TGTGCCAGCAGCTTCTCCAGGACAGGGACCCGGTCTGGCTACACCTTC
cdr3_aa: CASSFSRTGTRSGYTF
clone_size: many
d_call: TRBD1
v_call: TRBV7-8
j_call: TRBJ1-2

cdr3_nt: TGTGCCAGCAGCTTAGAGGACTTCGAGCAGTACTTC
cdr3_aa: CASSLEDFEQYF
clone_size: many
d_call: NA
v_call: TRBV7-2
j_call: TRBJ2-7

cdr3_nt: TGTGCCAGCAGCCCCCTGGGAGAGACCCAGTACTTC
cdr3_aa: CASSPLGETQYF
clone_size: many
d_call: NA
v_call: TRBV14
j_call: TRBJ2-5

cdr3_nt: TGTGCCAGCAGCTACTCGGGACTAGTAACCTACGAGCAGTACTTC
cdr3_aa: CASSYSGLVTYEQYF
clone_size: NA
d_call: TRBD2
v_call: TRBV7-2
j_call: TRBJ2-7

cdr3_nt: TGTGCCAGCTCCGGGACAGGTCCTGGAAACACCATATATTTT
cdr3_aa: CASSGTGPGNTIYF
clone_size: many
d_call: TRBD1
v_call: TRBV18
j_call: TRBJ1-3

cdr3_nt: TGCAGCGCCCTAGGGGTAGGGAGGGTTGAGCAGTTCTTC
cdr3_aa: CSALGVGRVEQFF
clone_size: many
d_call: TRBD2
v_call: TRBV29-1
j_call: TRBJ2-1

cdr3_nt: TGCAGCGTTGAACGAGGGGTTAACAACTATGGCTACACCTTC
cdr3_aa: CSVERGVNNYGYTF
clone_size: many
d_call: NA
v_call: TRBV29-1
j_call: TRBJ1-2

cdr3_nt: TGTGCCAGCAGTGGAAGTCGGGGCAGTTCACCCCTCCACTTT
cdr3_aa: CASSGSRGSSPLHF
clone_size: many
d_call: NA
v_call: TRBV2
j_call: TRBJ1-6

cdr3_nt: TGTGCCAGCAGCCCGGGACTAGCGGGGGGTCCTTTAAGCTCCTACGAGCAGTACTTC
cdr3_aa: CASSPGLAGGPLSSYEQYF
clone_size: many
d_call: TRBD2
v_call: TRBV7-6
j_call: TRBJ2-7

cdr3_nt: TGCAGTGCTAGAGCGAGCGGGAGCTACGAGCAGTACTTC
cdr3_aa: CSARASGSYEQYF
clone_size: many
d_call: TRBD2
v_call: TRBV20-1
j_call: TRBJ2-7

cdr3_nt: TGTGCCACCAGTGACACCGGGACTAGAGGCCACGAGCAGTACTTC
cdr3_aa: CATSDTGTRGHEQYF
clone_size: many
d_call: TRBD2
v_call: TRBV24-1
j_call: TRBJ2-7

cdr3_nt: TGTGCCAGCAGCTTAGGGGCCATTCAGCCCCAGCATTTT
cdr3_aa: CASSLGAIQPQHF
clone_size: few
d_call: NA
v_call: TRBV5-5
j_call: TRBJ1-5

cdr3_nt: TGCAGTGCCACCGGGACAGGCTACAATGAGCAGTTCTTC
cdr3_aa: CSATGTGYNEQFF
clone_size: many
d_call: TRBD1
v_call: TRBV20-1
j_call: TRBJ2-1

cdr3_nt: TGTGCCAGCAGCCAAGGAACAGGCCCTGAAGCTTTCTTT
cdr3_aa: CASSQGTGPEAFF
clone_size: many
d_call: NA
v_call: TRBV4-2
j_call: TRBJ1-1

cdr3_nt: TGCAGCGTTGAGGGCACCAGGGGAAGTGGCTACACCTTC
cdr3_aa: CSVEGTRGSGYTF
clone_size: many
d_call: NA
v_call: TRBV29-1
j_call: TRBJ1-2